This entry concerns a single T cell receptor (beta chain). What it binds is not known. Assay: immunoSEQ multiplex PCR; the TCRdb copy retains only in-frame clones and omits some. The sample lists approximately 110,000 clones, about 88% seen once, with about 4.2% in the top ten. The sample originates from a study of T cell responses to AZD1222 COVID-19 vaccine. Study-wide context: Second-dose recipients at about 4 or about 12 weeks were treated as one pooled group.

Study conclusions and caveats: Clonal diversity was possibly underestimated, and white British individuals and females predominated among donors. Across spike, vaccine-associated CD4 TCRs were found, dominant at 160-218 and 743-854. When two AZD1222 doses had been given, Spike-specific TCR breadth and depth rose.

The receptor was derived from an adult in good health. The specimen was peripheral blood, collected on day 0 of AZD1222 vaccination.

CDR3 nucleotide sequence: TGTGCCACCAGCAGAGATCTGGCAGCAGATACGCAGTATTTT. Protein product: CATSRDLAADTQYF. V is TRBV15 and J is TRBJ2-3, with D uncertain. Germline-derived CDR1 and CDR2 are LNHNV and YYDKDF (reference sequence). With 0 bases removed from V and 4 bases from J, the gap between germline ends came to 8 bases. The CDR3 contains 14 residues.